Presented here are 12 T cell receptor beta chains from one specimen sequenced in a study of response to subunit inactivated influenza vaccine. Via MiXCR, TCRdb re-called the RT-PCR reads, giving one row per CDR3 protein. Here the sample spans about 830,000 distinct CDR3 sequences, about a fifth being singletons. The starting material was PBMCs from blood, obtained roughly 5 days after vaccination. The receptors originated from a man between 50 and 59 years old who received an inactivated influenza vaccine.

The CDR3 nucleotides are TGCGCCAGCAGCTTGGCCCTCGGGGAGCTGTTTTTT. It codes for CASSLALGELFF. V is TRBV5-1 and J is TRBJ2-2; no reliable D call. The germline gives CDR1 SGHRS, CDR2 YFSETQ. There are 12 residues in the CDR3. Trimming pared 0 bases from V and 7 bases from J, leaving 4 bases between.

The table lists this clonotype with a few counts. The J gene is TRBJ2-6, the V gene TRBV7-2; D not certain. The CDR3 length is 14 residues. Germline V CDR1 and CDR2: SGHTA, FQGNSA. The V end was cut by 4 bases, the J end by 3 bases, with 7 bases between. The CDR3 sequence is CASSYPVGANVLTF. CDR3 in DNA: TGTGCCAGCAGCTATCCGGTTGGGGCCAACGTCCTGACTTTC.

There are a few counts of this clonotype. The chain uses TRBV5-6 and TRBJ2-3, with D perhaps TRBD1 or TRBD2 (5 bases each). CDR1 SGHDT and CDR2 YYEEEE come from the germline V gene. V was shortened by 6 bases and J by 4 bases, with 9 bases between the two germline ends. The CDR3 covers 12 residues. Here the CDR3 reads CASTEGSDTQYF. In DNA form, the CDR3 reads TGTGCCAGCACCGAGGGGTCAGATACGCAGTATTTT.

This clonotype occurred many times. V usage is TRBV18 and J usage is TRBJ2-3; D remains ambiguous. Germline V lookup: CDR1 KGHSH, CDR2 LQKENI. With 4 bases removed from V and 2 bases from J, the gap between germline ends came to 7 bases. CDR3 length equals 13 residues. CDR3 residues: CASSLGNTDTQYF. DNA of the CDR3: TGTGCCAGCTCACTGGGGAACACAGATACGCAGTATTTT.

The table lists this clonotype with a few counts. The chain carries TRBV29-1 and TRBJ1-3, with D possibly TRBD1 on 5 matching bases. Trimming pared 4 bases from V and 4 bases from J, leaving 11 bases between. From germline, CDR1 is SQVTM and CDR2 ANQGSEA. The CDR3 is 13 residues long. For the CDR3, the DNA is TGCAGCGTTGCTGACAGTGCAGGAAACACCATATATTTT. Translated: CSVADSAGNTIYF.

This sequence joins TRBV3-1 and TRBJ2-7; 9 bases are shared with TRBD2. V lost 0 bases, J lost 7 bases, and 13 bases stayed unmatched. Germline V lookup: CDR1 LGHDT, CDR2 YNNKEL (reference sequence). The CDR3 length is 17 residues. The CDR3 reads CASSQDWAGGPWEEQYF. In DNA, the CDR3 is TGTGCCAGCAGCCAAGATTGGGCGGGAGGGCCCTGGGAAGAGCAGTACTTC.

The V and J genes are TRBV29-1 and TRBJ2-2; the D gene is possibly TRBD2 (5 bases). The germline V gene has CDR1 SQVTM and CDR2 ANQGSEA. With 7 bases removed from V and 7 bases from J, the gap between germline ends came to 16 bases. The length of the CDR3 is 13 residues. The CDR3 loop reads CSALRLAGGELFF. In nucleotides, the CDR3 is TGCAGCGCCCTGCGGCTAGCCGGCGGGGAGCTGTTTTTT.

This clonotype was picked up a small number of times. CDR3 coding DNA: TGCGCCAGCAGCCAAGTGGATAGCGGGAGAAATGAGCAGTTCTTC. This gives the protein CASSQVDSGRNEQFF. This chain joins TRBV4-3 and TRBJ2-1; 9 bases line up with TRBD2. With V trimmed by 1 base and J by 7 bases, 5 bases remained unmatched. From germline, CDR1 is LGHNA and CDR2 YSLEER. This CDR3 comprises 15 residues.

The rearrangement joins TRBV30 to TRBJ2-5; TRBD1 matches 7 bases. CDR1 is GTSNPN and CDR2 is SVGIG in the germline V gene (reference sequence). V lost 4 bases and J lost 5; bases outside the gene matches: 10. The CDR3 runs to 14 residues. CDR3 region: CAWNPGTATETQYF. The CDR3 nucleotides are TGTGCCTGGAACCCGGGGACAGCGACGGAGACCCAGTACTTC. Combining the CDR3 with reference TRBV30 and TRBJ2-5 gives the whole variable domain SQTIHQWPATLVQPVGSPLSLECTVEGTSNPNLYWYRQAAGRGLQLLFYSVGIGQISSEVPQNLSASRPQDRQFILSSKKLLLSDSGFYLCAWNPGTATETQYFGPGTRLLVL.

This clonotype was seen more than once but under ten times. The V and J genes are TRBV15 and TRBJ2-4; no reliable D call. The germline gives CDR1 LNHNV, CDR2 YYDKDF (reference sequence). Trimming stripped 0 bases from V and 1 base from J, with 10 bases between. The CDR3 totals 16 residues. The DNA for the CDR3 is TGTGCCACCAGCAGAGATTCATTGTCGGCCAAAAACATTCAGTACTTC. Translation gives CATSRDSLSAKNIQYF.

This clonotype occurred many times. The chain has TRBV6-2 or TRBV6-3 and TRBJ2-7; TRBD1 matches at 8 bases. The trim removed 6 bases at V and 1 base at J, leaving 8 bases unmatched. The CDR3 has 15 residues. CDR1 is MNHEY and CDR2 is SVGEGT in the germline V gene. DNA of the CDR3: TGTGCCAGCAGACCTCAGGGGGCGGAATCCTACGAGCAGTACTTC. Its protein product is CASRPQGAESYEQYF.

V gene TRBV5-1 combines with J gene TRBJ2-3; unclear D gene. Trimming pared 4 bases from V and 2 bases from J, leaving 8 bases between. This CDR3 spans 13 amino acids. Germline-derived CDR1 and CDR2 are SGHRS and YFSETQ. Here the CDR3 DNA reads TGCGCCAGCAGCCCCCCCTTCACAGATACGCAGTATTTT. Its translation: CASSPPFTDTQYF.